This T cell receptor (beta chain) is from a study of cytomegalovirus exposure and HLA in healthy donors. Study observations and caveats: When analyzed later, the rates of TCR association showed variation by HLA locus, with DRB1 the most and HLA-C the fewest. One variant, a missense change in DCLRE1C, was linked in a later analysis to TCR beta V- and J-gene trimming. Later analysis identified around 15,000 TCR beta sequences associated with HLA alleles, using a false discovery rate threshold of 0.05.

It was healthy bone marrow donors who served as donors. The germline V gene has CDR1 SGHDN and CDR2 FVKESK. V shed 4 bases and J 7 bases; nucleotides not matched to a gene: 11. CDR3 length equals 15 residues. About this clone itself: Its antigen is not identified.

Both 60 Vbeta primers and 13 Jbeta primers went into the PCR. Assay used: immunoSEQ multiplex PCR; TCRdb lists only in-frame clones, some missing. The repertoire includes 95,000 to 150,000 clones, approximately 79% of them detected once, and 3% to 4% sits in the top ten. The rearrangement joins TRBV14 to TRBJ2-7; 9 bases are shared with TRBD2. Material for sequencing was PBMCs. The receptor was isolated from a man aged 25-45 years in good health and CMV-seronegative. CDR3 residues: CASSPVAGVMWEQYF. CDR3 sequence (DNA): TGTGCCAGCAGCCCAGTAGCGGGGGTAATGTGGGAGCAGTACTTC.